The 31 T cell receptor beta chains below all came from one sample that was sequenced in a study of low-dose radiotherapy and immunotherapy resistance in tumors. Primers used for first-strand cDNA, a TRAV- and TRBV-specific set, covered both alpha and beta chains. TCRs were put through 20 PCR cycles of amplification with Phusion. A constant-region primer and the V-primer adapter served as the primer pair. TCRdb reprocessed the reads via MiXCR and lists one record per CDR3 protein. Of about 30,000 distinct CDR3 sequences in the sample, 45% to 55% were seen once. Stated time point: after trial treatment. The treatment: LDRT plus nivolumab, ipilimumab, low-dose cyclophosphamide and aspirin (RACIN trial). The input for sequencing was PBMCs, taken after low-dose radiotherapy plus immunotherapy. These receptor sequences come from a male donor with gallbladder cancer.

This clonotype came up many times. The rearrangement links TRBV5-6 to TRBJ2-2; possibly TRBD2 for D (6 bases). This CDR3 spans 15 amino acids. Trimming left V 4 bases short and J 2 bases short, with 12 bases between. Germline V CDR1 and CDR2: SGHDT, YYEEEE. CDR3 loop: CASSPGLKNTGELFF. CDR3 bases: TGTGCCAGCAGCCCGGGACTGAAAAACACCGGGGAGCTGTTTTTT.

The rearrangement links TRBV2 to TRBJ1-4; no firm D call. This CDR3 comprises 13 residues. Per the germline V gene, CDR1 is SNHLY and CDR2 is FYNNEI. V was shortened by 7 bases and J by 7 bases, with 13 bases between the two germline ends. This chain's CDR3 is CASIATSVEKLFF. CDR3 in DNA: TGTGCCAGCATCGCCACTTCAGTTGAAAAACTGTTTTTT.

This clonotype has more than one count but fewer than ten. CDR3 bases: TGTGCCAGCGGGGGGACAGGGGGGAGGTACGAGCAGTACTTC. It is translated as CASGGTGGRYEQYF. This chain joins TRBV28 and TRBJ2-7; 11 bases agree with TRBD1. The CDR3 totals 14 residues. Germline trimming cut 8 bases from V and 4 bases from J; bases unmatched to any gene: 7. Germline CDR1 MDHEN, CDR2 SYDVKM.

This chain joins TRBV28 and TRBJ2-1, with TRBD2 matching 7 bases. The CDR3 loop spans 15 amino acids. With 3 bases clipped from V and 4 bases from J, the junction kept 6 bases outside the gene matches. Germline CDR1 is MDHEN and CDR2 is SYDVKM. CDR3 amino acids: CASSLALASYNEQFF. CDR3 nucleotide sequence: TGTGCCAGCAGTTTGGCACTAGCGTCGTACAATGAGCAGTTCTTC.

Comment on this clonotype: The DNA is left out, because the CDR3 cannot be placed on it with certainty; the CDR3 is given as TCRdb lists it. J is TRBJ1-4 and V is TRBV12-3 or TRBV12-4. From its first to its last residue, the CDR3 has 15 amino acids. The CDR3 sequence: CASRLGATNEKLFFF.

A few counts support this clonotype. The chain uses TRBV6-2 or TRBV6-3 and TRBJ2-7; D unclear. Germline-derived CDR1 and CDR2 are MNHEY and SVGEGT. Trimming took 5 bases from V and 5 from J, leaving 16 bases between them. CDR3 length: 14 amino acids. CDR3 residues: CASSVEVGRHEQYF. The CDR3 DNA sequence: TGTGCCAGCAGTGTAGAGGTAGGACGTCACGAGCAGTACTTC.

The V and J genes are TRBV20-1 and TRBJ2-2, with 13 bases identical to TRBD2. The CDR3 has 16 residues. J gave up 1 base and V 5 bases, and 4 bases lay outside the gene matches. The germline CDR1 and CDR2 sequences are DFQATT and SNEGSKA (reference sequence). The CDR3 nucleotides read TGCAGTGCTCCGACTAGCGGGAGGCTGAACACCGGGGAGCTGTTTTTT. Its protein product is CSAPTSGRLNTGELFF.

The chain joins TRBV6-1 to TRBJ2-3; 7 nucleotides agree with TRBD1. V lost 5 bases, J lost 6 bases, and 5 bases stayed unmatched. Per germline, CDR1 MNHNS and CDR2 SASEGT. The CDR3 extends over 13 amino acids. The CDR3 spells CASSYLTGDTQYF. For the CDR3, the DNA is TGTGCCAGCAGTTACTTGACAGGGGATACGCAGTATTTT.

This clonotype occurred many times. This chain joins TRBV9 and TRBJ2-7; D perhaps matches TRBD2 (7 bases). The germline V gene has CDR1 SGDLS and CDR2 YYNGEE. The CDR3 has 15 residues. Trimming pared 4 bases from V and 2 bases from J, leaving 16 bases between. CDR3 in DNA: TGTGCCAGCAGCCCCAGAGGGGGGGGTCCCTACGAGCAGTACTTC. It is translated as CASSPRGGGPYEQYF. The full variable domain, in which reference TRBV9 and TRBJ2-7 provide the parts outside the CDR3, is DSGVTQTPKHLITATGQRVTLRCSPRSGDLSVYWYQQSLDQGLQFLIQYYNGEERAKGNILERFSAQQFPDLHSELNLSSLELGDSALYFCASSPRGGGPYEQYFGPGTRLTVT.

This clonotype was recorded at least ten times. V usage is TRBV30 and J usage is TRBJ2-2, with 12 positions matching TRBD2. CDR3 length: 16 residues. V shed 3 bases and J 7 bases; nucleotides not matched to a gene: 9. In germline, CDR1 is GTSNPN, CDR2 SVGIG (reference sequence). CDR3 in amino acids: CAWRGTSGRSYGELFF. CDR3 DNA sequence: TGTGCCTGGAGGGGCACTAGCGGGAGGTCCTACGGGGAGCTGTTTTTT.

On this clonotype itself: A far bigger clonotype differs at one base, so this is likely a read error. The CDR3 bases are TGTGCCAGCAGCTTTGATCGGGGGGCCCAAGAGACCCAGTACTTC. This translates into CASSFDRGAQETQYF. The genes are TRBV5-3 and TRBJ2-5; TRBD2 is a possible D gene (7 bases). TRBV5-3 qualifies as an ORF whose function is uncertain. The CDR3 spans 15 residues.

The rearrangement uses TRBV20-1 and TRBJ2-7, with TRBD1 matching 10 bases. J lost 3 bases, V lost 3 bases, and 2 bases had no gene match. This CDR3 has 13 amino acids. The germline CDR1 and CDR2 sequences are DFQATT and SNEGSKA (reference sequence). The CDR3 reads CSASGDRGYEQYF. The CDR3 DNA reads as TGCAGTGCTAGTGGGGACAGGGGCTACGAGCAGTACTTC.

In this sample, this clonotype turned up many times. The chain carries TRBV11-2 and TRBJ2-1, with D maybe TRBD1 (6 bases). Germline assignment: CDR1 SGHAT and CDR2 FQNNGV. V was shortened by 6 bases and J by 5 bases, with 8 bases between the two germline ends. The CDR3 has 12 residues. The DNA for the CDR3 is TGTGCCAGCAGTCAGGGGAACAATGAGCAGTTCTTC. Its translation is CASSQGNNEQFF.

The J gene is TRBJ2-7, the V gene TRBV6-8, with a tentative D call TRBD1 (7 bases). This CDR3 is built from 12 residues. Germline CDR1 and CDR2: MNHGY and SAAAGT. Trimming took 5 bases from V and 6 from J, leaving 11 bases between them. Written as DNA, the CDR3 is TGTGCCAGCAGTGCCCAGGGGGGCGAGCAGTACTTC. Its protein product is CASSAQGGEQYF.

By frequency in the sample, this clonotype is medium-sized. An end of the junction does not agree with germline; a read error may underlie this. The chain couples TRBV6-2 or TRBV6-3 to TRBJ1-3, with a weak D call TRBD1 (6 bases). Germline V CDR1 and CDR2: MNHEY, SVGEGT. The CDR3 totals 15 residues. CDR3 amino acids: CASSSQGNSGNTIYF. In DNA form, the CDR3 reads TGCGCCAGCAGCTCACAGGGAAACTCTGGAAACACCATATATTTT.

This clonotype was detected only once. The rearrangement joins TRBV28 to TRBJ2-3, with no clear D. The V end lost 6 bases, the J end lost 0 bases, and 13 bases lay between the germline ends. CDR3 length: 15 amino acids. CDR1 is MDHEN, CDR2 SYDVKM, per germline. CDR3 in amino acids: CASSRHADSTDTQYF. The CDR3 region has the DNA TGTGCCAGCAGCCGCCATGCGGATAGCACAGATACGCAGTATTTT.

The V call is TRBV7-8, the J call TRBJ2-1, with a weak D call TRBD1 (5 bases). The length of the CDR3 is 15 residues. Germline-derived CDR1 and CDR2 are SGHVS and FQNEAQ. Trimming took 1 base from V and 4 from J, leaving 11 bases between them. For the CDR3, the DNA is TGTGCCAGCAGCTTAGGGCCCAAGGGGTACAATGAGCAGTTCTTC. Its translation is CASSLGPKGYNEQFF.

This clonotype is medium-sized within its sample. The chain has TRBV3-1 and TRBJ1-4; D is perhaps TRBD1 (6 bases). The germline V and J ends were trimmed by 4 bases and 7 bases, with 16 bases remaining between them. CDR1 and CDR2 from the germline V gene are LGHDT and YNNKEL (reference sequence). This CDR3 region has 15 residues. CDR3 protein: CASSPRVQGGEKLFF. In nucleotides, the CDR3 is TGTGCCAGCAGCCCCCGAGTACAGGGTGGTGAAAAACTGTTTTTT.

The sample holds a few counts of this clonotype. The V call is TRBV11-2, the J call TRBJ2-1, with 15 nucleotides matching TRBD2. V trimming: 3 bases; J trimming: 1 base; junction bases outside the gene matches: 7. The CDR3 sequence is 19 residues long. The germline CDR1 and CDR2 sequences are SGHAT and FQNNGV. This CDR3 is CASSLPGLAGGGSYNEQFF. The CDR3 bases are TGTGCCAGCAGCTTGCCGGGACTAGCGGGAGGAGGATCCTACAATGAGCAGTTCTTC.

Note on this clonotype: A far larger clone lies a single base away; this is likely a read error. The chain has TRBV27 and TRBJ2-1; 8 bases agree with TRBD1. This CDR3 has 15 residues. With 6 bases clipped from V and 14 bases from J, the junction kept 18 bases outside the gene matches. Germline V lookup: CDR1 MNHEY, CDR2 SMNVEV (reference sequence). The CDR3 loop reads CASSPTGASERAEFF. The CDR3 nucleotides are TGTGCCAGCAGCCCGACAGGGGCTAGCGAAAGAGCAGAGTTCTTC.

In this sample, this clonotype turned up once. This chain links TRBV18 with TRBJ2-5; D is ambiguous. CDR1 is KGHSH, CDR2 LQKENI, per germline. The CDR3 has 17 amino acids. With 2 bases removed from V and 2 bases from J, the gap between germline ends came to 18 bases. The CDR3 here is CASSPSGTPLLQETQYF. CDR3 nucleotides: TGTGCCAGCTCACCATCGGGCACCCCGCTACTTCAAGAGACCCAGTACTTC.

V gene TRBV2 combines with J gene TRBJ2-3; 11 positions match TRBD2. The CDR3 contains 15 residues. With 6 bases clipped from V and 1 base from J, the junction kept 3 bases outside the gene matches. From germline, CDR1 is SNHLY and CDR2 FYNNEI. This CDR3 is CASSKTSGGTDTQYF. CDR3 sequence (DNA): TGTGCCAGCAGCAAGACTAGCGGGGGCACAGATACGCAGTATTTT.

The genes are TRBV5-1 and TRBJ2-1; TRBD2 matches at 11 bases. CDR3 length: 15 amino acids. Germline V gene lookup returns CDR1 SGHRS and CDR2 YFSETQ. The V gene end was trimmed by 4 bases and the J gene end by 8 bases; junction bases not matched to a gene: 8. The CDR3 region is CASSPRTSGSYEQFF. CDR3 DNA sequence: TGCGCCAGCAGCCCCCGCACTAGCGGGAGTTATGAGCAGTTCTTC.

This clonotype was picked up one time. The chain is built from TRBV27 and TRBJ2-3; TRBD1 is a possible D gene (5 bases). The CDR3 totals 16 residues. Germline V gene data show CDR1 as MNHEY and CDR2 as SMNVEV (reference sequence). The V end lost 5 bases, the J end lost 1 base, and 16 bases lay between the germline ends. The CDR3 protein is CASSIEAWGGTDTQYF. In nucleotides, the CDR3 is TGTGCCAGCAGTATCGAAGCGTGGGGCGGCACAGATACGCAGTATTTT.

This clonotype is categorized as medium-sized (0.01 to 0.1%). The rearrangement joins TRBV10-3 to TRBJ1-4; the match to TRBD1 covers 10 bases. The germline V gene encodes CDR1 ENHRY and CDR2 SYGVKD. V gave up 4 bases and J gave up 0 bases; unmatched junction bases: 2. CDR3 length: 16 amino acids. The CDR3 protein is CAISGGQGATNEKLFF. DNA of the CDR3: TGTGCCATCAGTGGTGGACAGGGGGCAACTAATGAAAAACTGTTTTTT.

This rearrangement joins TRBV5-4 to TRBJ2-3; 7 nucleotides match TRBD1. V shed 0 bases, J shed 0 bases, and the junction held 4 bases outside the gene matches. Germline V gene lookup returns CDR1 SGHNT and CDR2 YYREEE (reference sequence). There are 16 residues in the CDR3. CDR3 amino acids: CASSLGTGASTDTQYF. The CDR3 DNA follows: TGTGCCAGCAGCTTGGGAACAGGGGCCAGCACAGATACGCAGTATTTT.

There are many counts of this clonotype. The chain links TRBV20-1 to TRBJ2-5; D is perhaps TRBD2 (5 bases). Trimming took off 3 bases at V and 5 bases at J, with 16 bases between the two ends. Germline V CDR1 and CDR2: DFQATT, SNEGSKA (reference sequence). This CDR3 has 14 amino acids. DNA of the CDR3: TGCAGTGCTAGTTTTAGCCTAGCTGGTGAGACCCAGTACTTC. Its protein is CSASFSLAGETQYF.

This clonotype was counted ten times or more. The rearrangement links TRBV7-2 to TRBJ1-2; 8 bases map to TRBD1. With 0 bases clipped from V and 0 bases from J, the junction kept 6 bases outside the gene matches. The CDR3 consists of 17 residues. Germline values: CDR1 SGHTA, CDR2 FQGNSA. The CDR3 DNA reads as TGTGCCAGCAGCTTAGCTCTCAGGGGGCGGGCTAACTATGGCTACACCTTC. Residues: CASSLALRGRANYGYTF.

The J gene is TRBJ2-3, the V gene TRBV12-3 or TRBV12-4, with TRBD2 identical over 8 bases. Germline trimming cut 7 bases from V and 2 bases from J; bases unmatched to any gene: 11. The CDR3 is 16 residues long. CDR3 sequence reads: CASNRGSGANTDTQYF. CDR3 sequence (DNA): TGTGCCAGCAATCGGGGTAGCGGGGCTAACACAGATACGCAGTATTTT.

This clonotype turned up a few times. Since the CDR3 does not end with the conserved phenylalanine or tryptophan, this likely comes from a read error. The limits of the CDR3 on the DNA are not certain, so only TCRdb's listed CDR3 is given. This rearrangement joins TRBV15 to TRBJ1-1. CDR1 is LNHNV and CDR2 is YYDKDF in the germline V gene (reference sequence). Counting both end residues, the CDR3 totals 13 amino acids. The CDR3 sequence: CATSPDWNTEDFL.

The V and J genes are TRBV12-3 or TRBV12-4 and TRBJ2-1, with 12 positions matching TRBD2. The V segment lost 4 bases and the J segment 7 bases; nucleotides outside the gene matches: 5. The CDR3 covers 15 residues. CDR3 sequence (DNA): TGTGCCAGCAGTTCCGGGACTAGCGGGCGAAATGAGCAGTTCTTC. As protein: CASSSGTSGRNEQFF.